The 13 T cell receptor beta chains in this list originate from one sample, sequenced in a study of OX40 agonist ivuxolimab in advanced cancers. TCRdb's copy holds only in-frame clones and misses some; the assay was immunoSEQ multiplex PCR. This table holds some 45,000 clones, about 80% found once. The specimen comprised CD4+ or CD8+ T cells sorted from blood, sampled in a trial of the OX40 agonist ivuxolimab. The receptors stem from an adult with an advanced solid tumor such as melanoma, head and neck, liver or kidney cancer.

V and J are TRBV11-1 and TRBJ2-1; tentative D call: TRBD2 (6 bases). The CDR3 extends over 18 amino acids. V lost 1 base, J lost 0 bases, and 16 bases lay in between. CDR1 and CDR2 from the germline V gene are SGHAT and FQDESV (reference sequence). This chain's CDR3 is CASSLEGFTGDSYNEQFF. The CDR3 DNA reads as TGTGCCAGCAGCTTAGAGGGCTTTACGGGAGACTCCTACAATGAGCAGTTCTTC.

This chain links TRBV27 with TRBJ2-1; 11 nucleotides align to TRBD2. CDR1 and CDR2 from the germline V gene are MNHEY and SMNVEV (reference sequence). Unmatched junction bases numbered 8, after V lost 7 bases and J lost 6 bases. This CDR3 region has 15 residues. The CDR3 nucleotides read TGTGCCAGCACCTTCCTAGCGGGAGGTGGCAATGAGCAGTTCTTC. Its protein product is CASTFLAGGGNEQFF.

This clone occurred once. The rearrangement joins TRBV20-1 to TRBJ1-2; D gene uncertain. The CDR3 totals 11 residues. Per the germline V gene, CDR1 is DFQATT and CDR2 is SNEGSKA (reference sequence). The germline V and J ends were trimmed by 4 bases and 3 bases, with 6 bases remaining between them. The CDR3 sequence is CSATPHYGYTF. The CDR3 DNA is TGCAGTGCTACCCCTCACTATGGCTACACCTTC.

This sequence joins TRBV2 and TRBJ1-2, with D possibly matching TRBD1 (6 bases). Germline V gene sequence: CDR1 SNHLY, CDR2 FYNNEI. This CDR3 has 17 residues. V was pared by 5 bases and J by 4 bases, with 23 bases between. CDR3 DNA: TGTGCCAGCAGTTACATACCCGACGCGGGGGGCCTCTATGGCTACACCTTC. Its protein product is CASSYIPDAGGLYGYTF.

The chain combines TRBV14 with TRBJ2-2; possible D gene TRBD2, 6 bases. V lost 1 base, J lost 7 bases, and 13 bases lay in between. The germline CDR1 and CDR2 sequences are SGHDN and FVKESK. The CDR3 extends over 15 amino acids. DNA for the CDR3: TGTGCCAGCAGCCAAGGACTAGGCCGATTCGGGGAGCTGTTTTTT. This encodes CASSQGLGRFGELFF.

This sequence joins TRBV7-8 and TRBJ1-3; 7 bases are shared with TRBD1. This CDR3 is built from 16 residues. The germline V gene encodes CDR1 SGHVS and CDR2 FQNEAQ. V shed 6 bases, J shed 4 bases, and the junction held 12 bases outside the gene matches. The CDR3 spells CASRPITGDLGNTIYF. The CDR3 DNA reads as TGTGCCAGCAGACCTATAACAGGGGATCTAGGAAACACCATATATTTT.

The table lists this clone with a count of one. The V call is TRBV4-2, the J call TRBJ1-2; TRBD1 agrees at 10 bases. The CDR3 covers 15 residues. V lost 2 bases, J lost 8 bases, and 8 bases stayed unmatched. Germline V gene sequence: CDR1 LGHNA, CDR2 YNFKEQ. The CDR3 is CASSQTGTGVRGYTF. CDR3 bases: TGTGCCAGCAGCCAAACCGGGACAGGGGTACGGGGCTACACCTTC.

CDR3 coding DNA: TGTGCCGGGGGGAGGGAGGAGGGGAGCTCCTACGAGCAGTACTTC. This codes for CAGGREEGSSYEQYF. The chain joins TRBV6-1 to TRBJ2-7; 7 bases are shared with TRBD2. Germline V gene sequence: CDR1 MNHNS, CDR2 SASEGT. CDR3 length equals 15 residues. The V segment lost 11 bases and the J segment 0 bases; nucleotides outside the gene matches: 13.

This clone was seen a single time. The chain has TRBV4-1 and TRBJ1-5; D ambiguous. Germline V gene lookup returns CDR1 MGHRA and CDR2 YSYEKL. The CDR3 has 14 amino acids. V lost 2 bases and J 7 bases, leaving 12 bases between the germline ends. CDR3 nucleotide sequence: TGCGCCAGCAGCCAAAACCCCATGAGGCAGCCCCAGCATTTT. This gives the protein CASSQNPMRQPQHF.

This chain uses TRBV7-9 with TRBJ1-3, with a tentative D call TRBD1 (5 bases). The CDR3 has 14 amino acids. Looked up from germline, CDR1 is SEHNR and CDR2 is FQNEAQ (reference sequence). With 7 bases removed from V and 4 bases from J, the gap between germline ends came to 14 bases. CDR3 DNA: TGTGCCAGCACCAGATCAGGGATGGGAAACACCATATATTTT. As protein: CASTRSGMGNTIYF.

A single count supports this clone. J is TRBJ1-1 and V is TRBV5-1; 7 bases match TRBD1. The CDR3 is made up of 15 amino acids. V shed 4 bases and J 5 bases; nucleotides not matched to a gene: 11. CDR1 and CDR2 from the germline V gene are SGHRS and YFSETQ. The CDR3 DNA follows: TGCGCCAGCAGCCCCTCCCCGGCAGGGGGGACTGAAGCTTTCTTT. It is translated as CASSPSPAGGTEAFF.

With respect to this clone: Other DNA sequences in the sample encode the same CDR3. The chain is built from TRBV7-8 and TRBJ1-5; 7 positions agree with TRBD1. CDR3 length: 15 amino acids. V shed 1 base, J shed 7 bases, and the junction held 7 bases outside the gene matches. Germline CDR1 reads SGHVS; CDR2 reads FQNEAQ. In DNA form, the CDR3 reads TGTGCCAGCAGCTTAGGGGGGGAGGGGGCGCAGCCCCAGCATTTT. Protein: CASSLGGEGAQPQHF.

As to this clone: One end of the junction is discordant with germline, which a read error may explain. The chain couples TRBV6-5 to TRBJ1-4, with no clear D. CDR3 length equals 16 residues. Germline V gene lookup returns CDR1 MNHEY and CDR2 SVGAGI. CDR3 region: CASSYSDGRALKKLFF. As DNA, the CDR3 is TGTGCCAGCAGCTACTCGGACGGCCGAGCCCTAAAAAAACTGTTTTTT.